This paragraph reports one T cell receptor (beta chain). Its antigen is as yet unknown. Method: immunoSEQ multiplex PCR; TCRdb's copy keeps in-frame clones and lacks some. Of approximately 100,000 clones in the sample, 80% to 95% are singletons; the top ten hold approximately 12%. Per germline, CDR1 SGHTA and CDR2 FQGTGA. The CDR3 has 16 amino acids. The ends lost 4 bases at V and 9 bases at J; junction bases unmatched: 7. The sample comes from a study of siplizumab effects on memory and regulatory T cells. The study's findings and limits: Controls showed an average of around 27% Treg-derived mappable alloreactive CD4+ clones, while siplizumab showed about 69%.

The J gene is TRBJ2-1, the V gene TRBV7-3, with 15 bases matching TRBD2. The sample comprised non-Treg CD4+ T cells sorted from blood. This sequence originates from a human donor in good health. The CDR3 is CASSSGTSGRSGEQFF. CDR3 sequence (DNA): TGTGCCAGCAGCTCCGGGACTAGCGGGAGGAGTGGTGAGCAGTTCTTC.